One sample yielded the 14 T cell receptor beta chains listed below, sequenced in a study of blood T cell repertoires in COVID-19. Data came from immunoSEQ multiplex PCR; TCRdb stores just in-frame clones and leaves some out. The table lists 200,000 to 250,000 clones, approximately 91% of them singletons. Sequencing input: peripheral blood. These receptors all come from a woman aged 35 to 49 with acute or convalescent COVID-19.

CDR3 region: CAPLSRDRGDQPQHF. The CDR3 DNA follows: TGTGCCCCCCTATCCCGGGACAGGGGAGATCAGCCCCAGCATTTT. The chain joins TRBV24-1 to TRBJ1-5; 10 nucleotides line up with TRBD1. Germline trimming cut 12 bases from V and 5 bases from J; bases unmatched to any gene: 12. Germline assignment: CDR1 KGHDR and CDR2 SFDVKD. The CDR3 has 15 amino acids.

V and J are TRBV9 and TRBJ1-5; D gene uncertain. CDR1 is SGDLS and CDR2 is YYNGEE in the germline V gene. CDR3 length: 14 amino acids. The V gene lost 3 bases and the J gene lost 7 bases, with 14 bases spanning the gap. CDR3 nucleotide sequence: TGTGCCAGCAGCGAGGGCGGGGTTGGGCAGCCCCAGCATTTT. This codes for CASSEGGVGQPQHF. The whole variable domain, remainder taken from reference TRBV9 and TRBJ1-5, is DSGVTQTPKHLITATGQRVTLRCSPRSGDLSVYWYQQSLDQGLQFLIQYYNGEERAKGNILERFSAQQFPDLHSELNLSSLELGDSALYFCASSEGGVGQPQHFGDGTRLSIL.

The rearrangement uses TRBV21-1 and TRBJ2-5; TRBD2, the D gene given by the table, was not confirmed from the DNA. TRBV21-1 is a listed pseudogene. This CDR3 is built from 17 residues. The CDR3 coding sequence is TGTGCCAGCAGCAAACCCCAGACTAGATATAGTAAGGGGACCCAGTACTTC. Its protein is CASSKPQTRYSKGTQYF.

The chain recombines TRBV15 with TRBJ1-1, with 8 positions matching TRBD1. The CDR3 consists of 15 residues. The ends lost 2 bases at V and 1 base at J; junction bases unmatched: 3. CDR1 LNHNV and CDR2 YYDKDF come from the germline V gene (reference sequence). CDR3 nucleotides: TGTGCCACCAGCAGATCCGGGACAGGGAACACTGAAGCTTTCTTT. Encoded protein: CATSRSGTGNTEAFF.

This clone has only a few counts. This chain links TRBV3-1 (or the pseudogene TRBV3-2) with TRBJ2-7; TRBD1 might be the D (6 bases). This CDR3 has 13 residues. V was clipped by 4 bases and J by 2 bases, with 9 bases between them. The germline CDR1 and CDR2 sequences are LGHDT and YNNKEL (reference sequence). CDR3 bases: TGTGCCAGCAGCCGCGAGGGGGCCTACGAGCAGTACGTC. It specifies CASSREGAYEQYV.

The chain links TRBV2 to TRBJ1-2, with D possibly TRBD1 on 5 matching bases. This CDR3 contains 13 residues. The V and J ends lost 3 bases and 7 bases respectively, with 12 bases between them. Germline V gene data show CDR1 as SNHLY and CDR2 as FYNNEI. As DNA, the CDR3 is TGTGCCAGCAGTGACGGGGGGGTCCCTGGCTACACCTTC. Translating gives CASSDGGVPGYTF.

The rearrangement uses TRBV4-2 and TRBJ2-5, with D possibly being TRBD2 (6 bases). CDR1 is LGHNA and CDR2 is YNFKEQ in the germline V gene. The CDR3 extends over 17 amino acids. V was cut by 1 base and J by 5 bases, with 20 bases left in between. CDR3 bases: TGTGCCAGCAGCCAAGGGGGACGGGACTCCATGTGGGAGACCCAGTACTTC. This translates into CASSQGGRDSMWETQYF.

This chain connects TRBV3-1 (or the pseudogene TRBV3-2) to TRBJ2-4, with a tentative D call TRBD2 (6 bases). The germline gives CDR1 LGHDT, CDR2 YNNKEL (reference sequence). The CDR3 contains 17 residues. V lost 5 bases and J 0 bases, leaving 17 bases between the germline ends. Here the CDR3 reads CASSSPGTLLAKNIQYF. The CDR3 DNA follows: TGTGCCAGCAGCTCGCCCGGGACTCTTCTAGCCAAAAACATTCAGTACTTC.

The rearrangement links TRBV5-1 to TRBJ2-2, with a possible D match to TRBD1 (6 bases). Trimming left V 4 bases short and J 4 bases short, with 11 bases between. This CDR3 comprises 14 residues. Germline V gene lookup returns CDR1 SGHRS and CDR2 YFSETQ. This CDR3 reads CASSPTGSTGELFF. CDR3 nucleotides: TGCGCCAGCAGCCCAACAGGGAGCACCGGGGAGCTGTTTTTT. The full variable domain, with the rest looked up from reference TRBV5-1 and TRBJ2-2, is KAGVTQTPRYLIKTRGQQVTLSCSPISGHRSVSWYQQTPGQGLQFLFEYFSETQRNKGNFPGRFSGRQFSNSRSEMNVSTLELGDSALYLCASSPTGSTGELFFGEGSRLTVL.

The J gene is TRBJ1-3, the V gene TRBV9, with unresolved D. The CDR3 has 15 amino acids. Trimming took 0 bases from V and 0 from J, leaving 7 bases between them. The germline V gene has CDR1 SGDLS and CDR2 YYNGEE. The CDR3 DNA is TGTGCCAGCAGCGTAGAAGGGAGCTCTGGAAACACCATATATTTT. Its protein is CASSVEGSSGNTIYF.

V is TRBV1 and J is TRBJ2-2; the DNA was not compared with TRBD2, the D call given in the table. TRBV1 is listed as a pseudogene. This CDR3 spans 14 amino acids. The CDR3 bases are TGCACCAGCAGCCAAACCGGGACTACCGGGGAGCTGTTTTTT. It specifies CTSSQTGTTGELFF.

Notes on this clone: Germline is not matched at one junction end, which may reflect a read error. V is TRBV6-1 and J is TRBJ1-6; 9 positions match TRBD1. The CDR3 is 11 amino acids. Looked up from germline, CDR1 is MNHNS and CDR2 is SASEGT. The CDR3 region has the DNA TGTGCCAGCAGTGAATGGGACAGGGTAGGCTTC. This encodes CASSEWDRVGF.

The J gene is TRBJ2-5, the V gene TRBV3-1 (or the pseudogene TRBV3-2); a possible D gene is TRBD2 (6 bases). The CDR3 consists of 14 residues. Germline CDR1 and CDR2: LGHDT and YNNKEL (reference sequence). Between the trimmed V and J ends, which lost 3 bases and 5 bases, there was a span of 13 bases. The CDR3: CASSHGGRGETQYF. CDR3 DNA: TGTGCCAGCAGCCACGGAGGGCGCGGGGAGACCCAGTACTTC.

This chain joins TRBV6-1 and TRBJ2-5; tentatively, D is TRBD2 (7 bases). This CDR3 is 17 amino acids long. The V gene lost 2 bases and the J gene lost 5 bases, with 21 bases spanning the gap. Per the germline V gene, CDR1 is MNHNS and CDR2 is SASEGT. For the CDR3, the DNA is TGTGCCAGCAGTGAAATGGGGGCGCGGGGGCGTAGGGAGACCCAGTACTTC. This encodes CASSEMGARGRRETQYF.